Given below is one T cell receptor beta chain in context. CD8+ and CD4+ blood T cells underwent TCR beta sequencing. TEMRA cells were enriched by FACS, while CD8+ and CD4+ T cells were obtained through a negative isolation that was performed magnetically. Random hexamers were used to reverse transcribe an amount of about 0.45 to 1 ug RNA. Amplification of TCR beta CDR3 across 54 Vbeta and 13 Jbeta was performed with immunoSEQ multiplex PCR. TCRdb ran MiXCR on the immunoSEQ multiplex PCR reads and lists one entry per CDR3 protein. This table has approximately 210,000 distinct CDR3 sequences, nearly 97% appearing once. These data belong to a study of CD8 T cells in Susac syndrome. V dropped 8 bases and J dropped 0; count of bases not matched to a gene: 10. The CDR3 sequence is 16 residues long. Germline assignment: CDR1 MNHNY and CDR2 SVGAGI (reference sequence).

This clonotype was obtained from a human donor with multiple sclerosis. The chain has TRBV6-6 and TRBJ2-3, with TRBD2 identical over 8 bases. Sequencing was done on a sample of CD4+ T cells from PBMCs. The CDR3 DNA reads as TGTGCCAGCGTCGGTCTTAGCGGGGCTAGCACAGATACGCAGTATTTT. Translation gives CASVGLSGASTDTQYF.